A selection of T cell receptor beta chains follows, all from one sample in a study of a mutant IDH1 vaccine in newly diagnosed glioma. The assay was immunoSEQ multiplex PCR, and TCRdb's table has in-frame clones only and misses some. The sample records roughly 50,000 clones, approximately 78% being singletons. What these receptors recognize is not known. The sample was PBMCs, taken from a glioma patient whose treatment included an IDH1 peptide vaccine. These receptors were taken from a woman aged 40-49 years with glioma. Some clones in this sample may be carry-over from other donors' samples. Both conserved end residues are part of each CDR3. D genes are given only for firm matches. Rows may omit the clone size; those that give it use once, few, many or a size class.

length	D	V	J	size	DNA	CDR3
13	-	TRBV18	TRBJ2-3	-	TGTGCCAGCTCACCCCTTGGGGCAGATACGCAGTATTTT	CASSPLGADTQYF
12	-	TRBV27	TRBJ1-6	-	TGTGCCAGCAGGGACGGTAATTCACCCCTCCACTTT	CASRDGNSPLHF
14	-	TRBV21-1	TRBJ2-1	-	TGTGCCAGCACCAGGGGGACAGCTTACAATGAGCAGTTCTTC	CASTRGTAYNEQFF
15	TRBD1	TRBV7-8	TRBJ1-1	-	TGTGCCAGCAGCCCCCCGCCCGGGACAGGGACTGAAGCTTTCTTT	CASSPPPGTGTEAFF
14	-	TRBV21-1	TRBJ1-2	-	TGTGCCAGCAGCAAACGGCGGGGGAAGTATGGCTACACCTTC	CASSKRRGKYGYTF
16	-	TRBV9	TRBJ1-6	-	TGTGCCAGCAGCGTAGGCGGGGGATCCTATAATTCACCCCTCCACTTT	CASSVGGGSYNSPLHF
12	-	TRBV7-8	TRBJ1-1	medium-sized	TGTGCCAGCAGCTTGGATCAAGCGGGAGCTTTCTTT	CASSLDQAGAFF
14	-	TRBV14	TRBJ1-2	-	TGTGCCAGCAGCCAAGTCGGAGGAAGCTATGGCTACACCTTC	CASSQVGGSYGYTF
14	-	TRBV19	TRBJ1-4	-	TGTGCCAGTAGTATGAGTTGGGCTGAGGAAAAACTGTTTTTT	CASSMSWAEEKLFF
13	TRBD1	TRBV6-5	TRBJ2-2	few	TGTGCCAGCAGGGGACAGGGGCCCGGGGAGCTGTTTTTT	CASRGQGPGELFF
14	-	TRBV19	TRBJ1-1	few	TGTGCCAGTAGTACCAGGGGCATGAACACTGAAGCTTTCTTT	CASSTRGMNTEAFF
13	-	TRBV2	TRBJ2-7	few	TGTGCCAGCAGTTCCGGGACGATGGCCGAGCAGTACTTC	CASSSGTMAEQYF
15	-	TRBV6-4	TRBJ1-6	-	TGTGCCAGCAGTGACGGCAGAGGCTATAATTCACCCCTCCACTTT	CASSDGRGYNSPLHF
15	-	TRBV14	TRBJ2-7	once	TGTGCCAGCAGCCAAGGGAGGGGGTTGTCCTACGAGCAGTACTTC	CASSQGRGLSYEQYF
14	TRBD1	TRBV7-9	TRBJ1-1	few	TGTGCCAGCAGCTCGGGACAGGCGAACACTGAAGCTTTCTTT	CASSSGQANTEAFF
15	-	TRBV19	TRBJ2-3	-	TGTGCCAGTAGTCGGTCTGGGTTTAGCACAGATACGCAGTATTTT	CASSRSGFSTDTQYF
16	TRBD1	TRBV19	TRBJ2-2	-	TGTGCCAGTAATCCCGAGGGACAGAGGAACACCGGGGAGCTGTTTTTT	CASNPEGQRNTGELFF